A selection of T cell receptor beta chains follows, all from one sample in a study of T cells in Graves' hyperthyroidism and ophthalmopathy. TCRdb ran MiXCR on the multiplex PCR reads and lists one entry per CDR3 protein. The repertoire consists of about 520,000 distinct CDR3 sequences, with less than 25% occurring once and the leading ten covering 10% to 12%. Sequenced sample: blood. The source of these receptors is a woman younger than 45 with Graves' ophthalmopathy. CDR3s include the opening cysteine and the closing phenylalanine or tryptophan. Each record gives: clone size, V gene, CDR3 protein. Clone size is given for some rows only: seen once, a few or many times, or a class if the clone is expanded.

clone size: many
V gene: TRBV13
CDR3 protein: CASSLGGTGIVEQYF

clone size: NA
V gene: TRBV5-5
CDR3 protein: CASSLEAPANTGELFF

clone size: many
V gene: TRBV7-9
CDR3 protein: CATTTSEAFF

clone size: many
V gene: TRBV24-1
CDR3 protein: CATSDGDYGYTF

clone size: many
V gene: TRBV20-1
CDR3 protein: CSAPGTTAQPQHF

clone size: NA
V gene: TRBV20-1
CDR3 protein: CSAVDGRNTEAFF

clone size: NA
V gene: TRBV30
CDR3 protein: CAWSRGTQMNTEAFF

clone size: NA
V gene: TRBV30
CDR3 protein: CAWSTRAYEQYF

clone size: many
V gene: TRBV10-3
CDR3 protein: CAISSHRGPRQPQHF

clone size: NA
V gene: TRBV20-1
CDR3 protein: CSASVGAGTYEQYF

clone size: NA
V gene: TRBV6-2/TRBV6-3
CDR3 protein: CASSYITGLQRYEQYF

clone size: many
V gene: TRBV9
CDR3 protein: CASSVGTGGHRETQYF

clone size: NA
V gene: TRBV2
CDR3 protein: CAIRTSLTRSYEQYF

clone size: many
V gene: TRBV7-2
CDR3 protein: CASSLDGFNYGYTF

clone size: NA
V gene: TRBV11-2
CDR3 protein: CASSLDYWGEETQYF

clone size: NA
V gene: TRBV5-1
CDR3 protein: CASSFSRTGENTEAFF

clone size: many
V gene: TRBV11-1
CDR3 protein: CASSLGYGGWVEETQYF

clone size: few
V gene: TRBV7-2
CDR3 protein: CASSYREGYEQYF

clone size: many
V gene: TRBV24-1
CDR3 protein: CATSDQGFGYGYTF

clone size: few
V gene: TRBV19
CDR3 protein: CAGSIDRLQETQYF

clone size: many
V gene: TRBV4-1
CDR3 protein: CASGRQLNQPQHF

clone size: many
V gene: TRBV5-1
CDR3 protein: CASSFRDVGETQYF

clone size: few
V gene: TRBV6-1
CDR3 protein: CASSGGLRQETQYF

clone size: many
V gene: TRBV19
CDR3 protein: CASSRAEAREQYF

clone size: NA
V gene: TRBV27
CDR3 protein: CASSLYAPGEWGQPQHF

clone size: few
V gene: TRBV27
CDR3 protein: CASSSTSASYEQYF

clone size: many
V gene: TRBV28
CDR3 protein: CASSTPDDRGNQPQHF

clone size: many
V gene: TRBV12-3/TRBV12-4
CDR3 protein: CASSFESGPYGYTF

clone size: many
V gene: TRBV19
CDR3 protein: CACMGGTGYTF

clone size: many
V gene: TRBV20-1
CDR3 protein: CSAPHARVNTEAFF

clone size: many
V gene: TRBV7-2
CDR3 protein: CASSSRTGRETQYF

clone size: many
V gene: TRBV2
CDR3 protein: CASNWEETQYF

clone size: NA
V gene: TRBV5-5
CDR3 protein: CASRSGALSSYEQYF

clone size: many
V gene: TRBV20-1
CDR3 protein: CSARPPSGGDTEAFF

clone size: many
V gene: TRBV27
CDR3 protein: CASSFSGQRAFTEAFF

clone size: NA
V gene: TRBV20-1
CDR3 protein: CSARDRPRGEAFF

clone size: many
V gene: TRBV4-2
CDR3 protein: CASSQDPRPSYEQYF

clone size: many
V gene: TRBV19
CDR3 protein: CASRDLNTGELFF

clone size: many
V gene: TRBV4-2
CDR3 protein: CASSQRDWRDIQYF

clone size: NA
V gene: TRBV12-3/TRBV12-4
CDR3 protein: CASSTGFGEQYF

clone size: once
V gene: TRBV12-3/TRBV12-4
CDR3 protein: CASSYFPTEAFF

clone size: few
V gene: TRBV4-2
CDR3 protein: CASSQDGRGNTEAFF

clone size: many
V gene: TRBV6-5
CDR3 protein: CASSYSMTSGGVDIQYF

clone size: many
V gene: TRBV7-8
CDR3 protein: CASSLENLSYEQYF

clone size: few
V gene: TRBV28
CDR3 protein: CASSLWGEDTQYF

clone size: NA
V gene: TRBV2
CDR3 protein: CASSEERGWGEQYF

clone size: NA
V gene: TRBV2
CDR3 protein: CAGRRIRAAKNIQYF

clone size: NA
V gene: TRBV15
CDR3 protein: CATSREGADGGYTF